This T cell receptor beta chain stems from a study of blood T cell repertoires in COVID-19. In the study overall: Samples came from the United States, Italy and Spain, spanning acute and convalescent COVID-19.

Profiling relied on immunoSEQ multiplex PCR, and the TCRdb table lists in-frame clones only, not all of them. The table has some 18,000 clones, around 88% seen once. Losses at the gene ends were 4 bases for V and 2 bases for J; bases not matched to a gene: 4. This CDR3 region has 15 residues. Germline V gives CDR1 SGDLS, CDR2 YYNGEE. Recruits, aged roughly 18 to 95 years, lived in roughly 22 US areas. Each participant's cohort was designated according to participant-reported clinical history. The rearrangement links TRBV9 to TRBJ2-3; 10 positions agree with TRBD2. The sequencing input was PBMCs or T cells enriched from blood (not recorded which). This clonotype was obtained from a woman in her 30s who had recovered from COVID-19. CDR3 in amino acids: CASSSGLAVTDTQYF. CDR3 coding DNA: TGTGCCAGCAGCTCTGGACTAGCGGTCACAGATACGCAGTATTTT.